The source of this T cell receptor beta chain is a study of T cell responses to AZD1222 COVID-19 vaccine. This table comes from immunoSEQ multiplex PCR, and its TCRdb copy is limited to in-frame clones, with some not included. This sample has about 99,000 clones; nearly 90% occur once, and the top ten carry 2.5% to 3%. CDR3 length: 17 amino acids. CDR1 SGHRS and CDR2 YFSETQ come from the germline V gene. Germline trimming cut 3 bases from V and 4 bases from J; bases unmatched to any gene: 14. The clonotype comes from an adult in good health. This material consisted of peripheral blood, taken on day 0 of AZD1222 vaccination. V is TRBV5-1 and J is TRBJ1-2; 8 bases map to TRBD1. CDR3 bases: TGCGCCAGCAGCTCCATGGGCGGACAGGGATTAGTCTATGGCTACACCTTC. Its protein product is CASSSMGGQGLVYGYTF.